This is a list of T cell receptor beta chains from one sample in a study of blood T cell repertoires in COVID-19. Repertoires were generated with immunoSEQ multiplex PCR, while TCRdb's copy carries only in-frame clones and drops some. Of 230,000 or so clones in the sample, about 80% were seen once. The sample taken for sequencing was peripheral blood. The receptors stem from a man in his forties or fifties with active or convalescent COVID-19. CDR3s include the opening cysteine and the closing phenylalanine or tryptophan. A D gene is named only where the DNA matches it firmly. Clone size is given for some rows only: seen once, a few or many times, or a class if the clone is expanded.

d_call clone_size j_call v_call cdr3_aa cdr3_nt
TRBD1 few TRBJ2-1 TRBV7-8 CASGTDFEGEQFF TGTGCCAGCGGGACAGATTTTGAGGGTGAGCAGTTCTTC
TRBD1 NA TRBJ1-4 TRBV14 CASSQGTGGGNEKLFF TGTGCCAGCAGCCAAGGAACAGGGGGAGGCAACGAAAAACTGTTTTTT
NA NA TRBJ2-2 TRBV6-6 CASSSLGRAGGRFTGELFF TGTGCCAGCAGCTCCCTAGGGCGAGCAGGGGGGCGCTTCACCGGGGAGCTGTTTTTT
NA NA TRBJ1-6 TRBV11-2 CASSLDIGGNSPLHF TGTGCCAGCAGCTTAGATATTGGAGGGAATTCACCCCTCCACTTT
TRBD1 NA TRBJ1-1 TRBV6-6 CASSYSGDRGGTEAFF TGTGCCAGCAGTTACTCGGGGGACAGGGGAGGTACTGAAGCTTTCTTT
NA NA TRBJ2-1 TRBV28 CASSLLAPVSYNEQFF TGTGCCAGCAGTTTATTAGCCCCCGTAAGCTACAATGAGCAGTTCTTC
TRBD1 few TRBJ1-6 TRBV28 CASRLRQGATSPLHF TGTGCCAGCAGACTTCGACAGGGGGCAACCTCACCCCTCCACTTT
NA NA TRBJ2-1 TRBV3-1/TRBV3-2 CASSQEIWLASDEQFF TGTGCCAGCAGCCAAGAGATTTGGCTAGCGAGCGATGAGCAGTTCTTC
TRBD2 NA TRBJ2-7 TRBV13 CASSTSGGVYEQYF TGTGCCAGCAGCACTAGCGGGGGGGTCTACGAGCAGTACTTC
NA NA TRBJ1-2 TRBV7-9 CASSLDGAANFYGYTF TGTGCCAGCAGCTTAGATGGTGCAGCGAACTTTTATGGCTACACCTTC
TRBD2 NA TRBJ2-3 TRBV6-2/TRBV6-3 CASSYSTRGGPNTQYF TGTGCCAGCAGTTACTCGACTCGGGGGGGCCCGAATACGCAGTATTTT
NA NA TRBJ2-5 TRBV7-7 CASSPVGGGQETQYF TGTGCCAGCAGCCCCGTGGGGGGTGGCCAAGAGACCCAGTACTTC
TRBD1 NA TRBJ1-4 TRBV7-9 CASSLVPGTGNEKLFF TGTGCCAGCAGCTTAGTACCCGGGACAGGGAATGAAAAACTGTTTTTT
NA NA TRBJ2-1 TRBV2 CASSDTGQYNEQFF TGTGCCAGCAGCGATACAGGACAGTACAATGAGCAGTTCTTC
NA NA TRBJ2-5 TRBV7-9 CASSALLETQYF TGTGCCAGCAGCGCCTTACTAGAGACCCAGTACTTC
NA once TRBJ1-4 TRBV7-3 CASSFGRVNEKLFF TGTGCCAGCAGCTTCGGCAGGGTTAATGAAAAACTGTTTTTT
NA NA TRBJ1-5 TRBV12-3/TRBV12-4 CASSLRLIQPQHF TGTGCCAGCAGTTTGAGGCTGATTCAGCCCCAGCATTTT
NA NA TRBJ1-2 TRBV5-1 CASSLDRNNGYTF TGCGCCAGCAGCTTGGACAGGAACAATGGCTACACCTTC
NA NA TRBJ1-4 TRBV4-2 CASSQEAGFEKLFF TGTGCCAGCAGCCAAGAGGCAGGGTTTGAAAAACTGTTTTTT
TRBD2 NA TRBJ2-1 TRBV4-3 CASSERLAGGRREQFF TGCGCCAGCAGCGAAAGACTAGCGGGGGGGCGGCGTGAGCAGTTCTTC
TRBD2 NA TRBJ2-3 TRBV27 CASSLAGGRADTQYF TGTGCCAGCAGTCTAGCGGGGGGCCGCGCAGATACGCAGTATTTT
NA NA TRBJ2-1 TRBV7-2 CASSLSLEPKIPFF TGTGCCAGCAGCCTTTCCTTGGAGCCAAAAATTCCGTTCTTC
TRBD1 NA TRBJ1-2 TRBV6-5 CASSSRDRSNYGYTF TGTGCCAGCAGTTCCCGGGACAGGTCTAACTATGGCTACACCTTC
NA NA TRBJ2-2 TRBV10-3 CAISESSGTGELFF TGTGCCATCAGTGAGTCCTCGGGGACCGGGGAGCTGTTTTTT
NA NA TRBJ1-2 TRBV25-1 CASPGTLTSNYGYTF TGTGCCAGCCCCGGGACATTGACTTCTAACTATGGCTACACCTTC
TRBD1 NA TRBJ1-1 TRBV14 CASSPPPGTGAYTEAFF TGTGCCAGCAGCCCACCACCCGGGACAGGAGCCTACACTGAAGCTTTCTTT
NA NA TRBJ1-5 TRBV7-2 CASSLHGAAQPQHF TGTGCCAGCAGCCTCCATGGGGCGGCTCAGCCCCAGCATTTT
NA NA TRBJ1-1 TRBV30 CAWTRTAYMNTEAFF TGTGCCTGGACCAGGACTGCGTATATGAACACTGAAGCTTTCTTT
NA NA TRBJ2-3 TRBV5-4 CASSLSTTSSTDTQYF TGTGCCAGCAGCTTGAGTACTACCTCTAGCACAGATACGCAGTATTTT
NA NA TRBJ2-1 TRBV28 CASRPDRSSYNEQFF TGTGCCAGCAGACCTGACAGGAGCTCCTACAATGAGCAGTTCTTC
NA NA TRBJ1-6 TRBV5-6 CASSLGGRAVTPLHF TGTGCCAGCAGCCTGGGAGGCAGGGCAGTAACACCCCTCCACTTT
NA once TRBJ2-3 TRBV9 CASSARGAEGVTDTQYF TGTGCCAGCAGCGCCCGGGGGGCCGAGGGAGTCACAGATACGCAGTATTTT